What follows describes a single T cell receptor beta chain. These data are taken from a study of PD-L1 blockade in urothelial cancer. This CDR3 contains 14 residues. Germline CDR1 reads MNHEY; CDR2 reads SVGAGI. Between the trimmed V and J ends, which lost 10 bases and 5 bases, there was a span of 20 bases. Time point of the sample: pretreatment peripheral blood. Profiling relied on immunoSEQ multiplex PCR, and the TCRdb table lists in-frame clones only, not all of them. The data show around 130,000 clones, approximately 84% seen once. The gene calls are TRBV6-5 and TRBJ1-1, with a tentative D call TRBD1 (5 bases). The starting material was PBMCs, obtained around atezolizumab (anti-PD-L1) treatment. The clonotype comes from a man aged 45-65 years with urothelial cancer. CDR3 loop: CATVDAGRGTEAFF. In nucleotides, the CDR3 is TGTGCCACCGTCGATGCAGGGCGGGGAACTGAAGCTTTCTTT.